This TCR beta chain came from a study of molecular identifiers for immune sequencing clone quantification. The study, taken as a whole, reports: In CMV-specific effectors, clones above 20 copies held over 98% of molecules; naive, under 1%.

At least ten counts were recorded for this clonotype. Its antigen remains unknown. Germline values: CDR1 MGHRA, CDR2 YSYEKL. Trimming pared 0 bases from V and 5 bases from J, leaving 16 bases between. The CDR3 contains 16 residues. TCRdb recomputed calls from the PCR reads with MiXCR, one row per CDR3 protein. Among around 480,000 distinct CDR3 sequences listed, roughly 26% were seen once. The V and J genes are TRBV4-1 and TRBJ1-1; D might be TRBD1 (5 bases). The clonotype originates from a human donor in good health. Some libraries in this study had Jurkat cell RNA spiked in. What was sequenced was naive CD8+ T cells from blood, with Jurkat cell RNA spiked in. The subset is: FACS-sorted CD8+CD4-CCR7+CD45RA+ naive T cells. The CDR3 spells CASSQEGGLGVTEAFF. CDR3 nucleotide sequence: TGCGCCAGCAGCCAAGAAGGTGGTTTGGGGGTGACTGAAGCTTTCTTT.